This entry lists 20 T cell receptor beta chains sequenced from one sample in a study of T cell repertoires in cytomegalovirus infection. MiXCR, applied by TCRdb to the reads, yields one record per CDR3 protein. The data show about 450,000 distinct CDR3 sequences, under 40% seen once. Input material: PBMCs. These receptors were taken from a human donor in good health (CMV status not recorded). Some clones in this sample may be carry-over from other donors' samples.

This chain connects TRBV30 to TRBJ1-3; D remains unclear. The CDR3 is 16 amino acids. Germline CDR1 is GTSNPN and CDR2 is SVGIG (reference sequence). Deletions cut 7 bases from V and 0 bases from J, with 19 bases between. CDR3 sequence (DNA): TGTGCCTACGAAACGCTCGGCCAGACCTCTGGAAACACCATATATTTT. Translation: CAYETLGQTSGNTIYF.

Turning to this clonotype: A clone one base away is much larger, so this may be a read error. The chain is built from TRBV7-9 and TRBJ1-6; maybe TRBD1 (5 bases). Germline CDR1 SEHNR, CDR2 FQNEAQ (reference sequence). This CDR3 region has 13 residues. The CDR3: CASSLAGDSPRHF. The DNA of the CDR3 is TGTGCCAGCAGCTTAGCAGGGGATTCACCCCGCCACTTT.

This clonotype was found a few times. The chain uses TRBV4-3 and TRBJ1-3, with no clear D. Germline CDR1 is LGHNA and CDR2 is YSLEER. CDR3 size: 17 residues. V lost 0 bases, J lost 0 bases, and 12 bases lay in between. CDR3: CASSQDAGGSSGNTIYF. The CDR3 DNA reads TGCGCCAGCAGCCAAGACGCGGGCGGCAGCTCTGGAAACACCATATATTTT.

With respect to this clonotype: The conserved phenylalanine or tryptophan is not found at the CDR3 terminus, so this likely reflects a read error. This sequence joins TRBV6-1 and TRBJ2-7, with a weak D call TRBD1 (6 bases). The CDR3 totals 16 residues. V lost 5 bases and J lost 0, with 17 bases in between. CDR1 is MNHNS and CDR2 is SASEGT in the germline V gene. This CDR3 is CASSPATGPSSYEQYC. CDR3 bases: TGTGCCAGCAGTCCCGCGACAGGACCGAGCTCCTACGAGCAGTACTGC.

The chain has TRBV5-1 and TRBJ2-1, with 8 bases fitting TRBD1. Germline V gives CDR1 SGHRS, CDR2 YFSETQ. The CDR3 has 14 residues. V lost 4 bases and J lost 7; bases outside the gene matches: 7. Here the CDR3 reads CASSDGQGFNEQFF. The CDR3 region has the DNA TGCGCCAGCAGCGACGGACAGGGTTTTAATGAGCAGTTCTTC.

The J gene is TRBJ1-1, the V gene TRBV6-2 or TRBV6-3; 7 bases match TRBD1. Trimming cost V 2 bases and J 6 bases; bases outside gene matches: 0. This CDR3 is 12 amino acids long. The germline V gene has CDR1 MNHEY and CDR2 SVGEGT. CDR3 coding DNA: TGTGCCAGCAGTTACGGGACAGCTGAAGCTTTCTTT. Its translation: CASSYGTAEAFF.

This clonotype was seen ten or more times. The chain has TRBV7-2 and TRBJ2-7; 7 nucleotides match TRBD1. Germline lookup yields CDR1 SGHTA and CDR2 FQGNSA. The CDR3 is 15 amino acids. The V segment lost 7 bases and the J segment 0 bases; nucleotides outside the gene matches: 9. CDR3 DNA: TGTGCCAGCAAACAAGACAGGGCTAGCTCCTACGAGCAGTACTTC. Translated, it gives CASKQDRASSYEQYF.

This clonotype was observed a few times. The chain recombines TRBV6-1 with TRBJ2-5, with 8 bases that match TRBD1. CDR1 and CDR2 from the germline V gene are MNHNS and SASEGT. The CDR3 loop spans 16 amino acids. V shed 5 bases and J 5 bases; nucleotides not matched to a gene: 13. CDR3 amino acids: CASSRGPGTGAETQYF. CDR3 nucleotide sequence: TGTGCCAGCAGTAGGGGGCCCGGGACAGGCGCGGAGACCCAGTACTTC.

This clonotype appeared a single time. The chain carries TRBV15 and TRBJ1-4, with 8 positions matching TRBD1. The trim removed 3 bases at V and 7 bases at J, leaving 7 bases unmatched. The length of the CDR3 is 15 residues. CDR1 LNHNV and CDR2 YYDKDF come from the germline V gene (reference sequence). The CDR3 loop reads CATSRRTGWGEKLFF. DNA of the CDR3: TGTGCCACCAGCAGGCGGACAGGGTGGGGTGAAAAACTGTTTTTT.

Only a few counts were recorded for this clonotype. The J gene is TRBJ1-1, the V gene TRBV6-1; 9 bases line up with TRBD1. Germline CDR1 and CDR2: MNHNS and SASEGT. The CDR3 contains 10 residues. Trimming cost V 8 bases and J 11 bases; bases outside gene matches: 3. CDR3: CASFDRGAFF. The CDR3 DNA is TGTGCCAGCTTTGACAGGGGGGCTTTCTTT.

The gene calls are TRBV20-1 and TRBJ1-2; D is uncertain. There are 10 residues in the CDR3. V was shortened by 3 bases and J by 9 bases, with 8 bases between the two germline ends. Germline CDR1 reads DFQATT; CDR2 reads SNEGSKA (reference sequence). CDR3 region: CSASGQSYTF. CDR3 coding DNA: TGCAGTGCTAGCGGCCAGAGCTACACCTTC.

Many counts were recorded for this clonotype. The chain carries TRBV28 and TRBJ1-5, with 9 bases matching TRBD1. The germline CDR1 and CDR2 sequences are MDHEN and SYDVKM. The V and J ends lost 7 bases and 0 bases, in that order; junction bases with no gene match: 16. The CDR3 loop spans 19 amino acids. The CDR3 bases are TGTGCCAGCATCCCCTCCGGGACAGGGAGCGTTTATAGCAATCAGCCCCAGCATTTT. It yields the protein CASIPSGTGSVYSNQPQHF.

The chain joins TRBV29-1 to TRBJ2-5, with TRBD1 identical over 9 bases. In germline, CDR1 is SQVTM, CDR2 ANQGSEA. The CDR3 contains 15 residues. V shed 4 bases, J shed 2 bases, and the junction held 8 bases outside the gene matches. The CDR3 DNA reads TGCAGCGTTGTCCCGGGACAGGGCTTTCAAGAGACCCAGTACTTC. This gives the protein CSVVPGQGFQETQYF.

There are a few counts of this clonotype. The chain couples TRBV6-2 or TRBV6-3 to TRBJ2-3; no definite D call. CDR3 length equals 12 residues. Trimming removed 4 bases from V and 5 bases from J, with 7 bases in between. Per germline, CDR1 MNHEY and CDR2 SVGEGT. The CDR3 DNA is TGTGCCAGCAGTTCAACAGAAGATACGCAGTATTTT. The encoded protein is CASSSTEDTQYF.

A few counts support this clonotype. The chain employs TRBV20-1 and TRBJ1-4; D gene ambiguous. V was pared by 5 bases and J by 15 bases, with 13 bases between. Germline V CDR1 and CDR2: DFQATT, SNEGSKA (reference sequence). CDR3 length: 10 residues. CDR3 protein: CSAPVKRVFF. CDR3 sequence (DNA): TGCAGTGCTCCTGTCAAGCGGGTGTTTTTT.

This clonotype was detected ten times or more. The chain has TRBV7-2 and TRBJ2-1; 8 nucleotides line up with TRBD2. Germline V gene lookup returns CDR1 SGHTA and CDR2 FQGNSA. The CDR3 extends over 15 amino acids. Trimming removed 10 bases from V and 1 base from J; junction bases left unmatched: 9. CDR3 DNA: TGTGCCACCCCGGGGGGGTCAAAATCCTACAATGAGCAGTTCTTC. It translates to CATPGGSKSYNEQFF.

Remarks on this clonotype: A read error may account for a junction end that differs from germline. This rearrangement joins TRBV7-8 to TRBJ2-7; TRBD1 is a possible D gene (6 bases). The CDR3 spans 13 residues. Germline V CDR1 and CDR2: SGHVS, FQNEAQ. In DNA, the CDR3 is TGTGCCAGCAGCCTCCAGGGGTCCTACGAGCATTACTTC. This codes for CASSLQGSYEHYF.

Comment on this clonotype: A read error is possible here, since a much larger clone lies one base away. V gene TRBV28 combines with J gene TRBJ2-2, with D possibly being TRBD1 (6 bases). The CDR3 has 14 amino acids. CDR1 MDHEN and CDR2 SYDVKM come from the germline V gene. V was trimmed by 7 bases and J by 9 bases, leaving 18 bases between them. CDR3 protein: CASTITGWPWELFF. The CDR3 nucleotides are TGTGCCAGCACCATCACAGGGTGGCCCTGGGAGCTGTTTTTT.

This clonotype turned up a few times. J is TRBJ2-3 and V is TRBV12-3 or TRBV12-4; 8 bases are a match to TRBD2. CDR3 size: 15 residues. Losses at the gene ends were 3 bases for V and 9 bases for J; bases not matched to a gene: 11. CDR3 in amino acids: CASSLKAGEPVTQYF. The CDR3 DNA reads as TGTGCCAGCAGTTTGAAAGCGGGGGAGCCCGTGACGCAGTATTTT.

The chain employs TRBV11-3 and TRBJ2-7, with D tentatively TRBD1 or TRBD2 (5 bases each). This CDR3 is built from 15 residues. Germline V gene data show CDR1 as SGHNT and CDR2 as YENEEA. Trimming cost V 3 bases and J 7 bases, with 19 bases left between them. CDR3 loop: CASSFGMRQGGEQYF. CDR3 coding DNA: TGTGCCAGCAGCTTCGGGATGCGGCAGGGCGGTGAGCAGTACTTC.